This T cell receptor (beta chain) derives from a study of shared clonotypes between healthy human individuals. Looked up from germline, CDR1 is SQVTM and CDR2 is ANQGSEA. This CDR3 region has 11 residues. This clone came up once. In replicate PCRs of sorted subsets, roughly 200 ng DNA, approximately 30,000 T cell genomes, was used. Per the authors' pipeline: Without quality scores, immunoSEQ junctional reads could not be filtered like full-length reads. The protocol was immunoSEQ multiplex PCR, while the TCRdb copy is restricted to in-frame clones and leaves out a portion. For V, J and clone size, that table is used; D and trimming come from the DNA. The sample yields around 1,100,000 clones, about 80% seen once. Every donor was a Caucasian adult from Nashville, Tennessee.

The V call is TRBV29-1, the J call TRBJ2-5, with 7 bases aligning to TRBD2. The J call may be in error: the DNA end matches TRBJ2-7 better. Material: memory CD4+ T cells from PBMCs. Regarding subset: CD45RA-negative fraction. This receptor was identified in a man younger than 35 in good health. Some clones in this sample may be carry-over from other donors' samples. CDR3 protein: CSVERGDEQYF. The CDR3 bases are TGCAGCGTTGAACGGGGGGACGAGCAGTACTTC.